This T cell receptor (beta chain) emerged from a study of shared clonotypes between healthy human individuals. Study summary: Researchers drew samples from two women and a few men aged 18 to 49.

Regarding the study as a whole: The naive CD4 repertoires of a few donors were compared, and around 5.1% of clonotypes were shared.

Looked up from germline, CDR1 is SQVTM and CDR2 is ANQGSEA. This CDR3 region has 13 residues. Trimming pared 4 bases from V and 2 bases from J, leaving 9 bases between. The protocol was immunoSEQ multiplex PCR, while the TCRdb copy is restricted to in-frame clones and leaves out a portion. The table has millions of clones, 95% seen once. Comments on this clone: Its antigen is currently unknown.

Adult Caucasians living in Nashville, Tennessee made up all of the donors. Sequencing was done on a sample of naive CD4+ T cells sorted from blood. As for subset: CD45RA+ positively selected. V gene TRBV29-1 combines with J gene TRBJ2-1; D is unresolved. The source of this sequence is a man in his late teens or twenties in good health. The CDR3 region has the DNA TGCAGCGTTGGTTCTCTGGCCTACAATGAGCAGTTCTTC. Translation: CSVGSLAYNEQFF.